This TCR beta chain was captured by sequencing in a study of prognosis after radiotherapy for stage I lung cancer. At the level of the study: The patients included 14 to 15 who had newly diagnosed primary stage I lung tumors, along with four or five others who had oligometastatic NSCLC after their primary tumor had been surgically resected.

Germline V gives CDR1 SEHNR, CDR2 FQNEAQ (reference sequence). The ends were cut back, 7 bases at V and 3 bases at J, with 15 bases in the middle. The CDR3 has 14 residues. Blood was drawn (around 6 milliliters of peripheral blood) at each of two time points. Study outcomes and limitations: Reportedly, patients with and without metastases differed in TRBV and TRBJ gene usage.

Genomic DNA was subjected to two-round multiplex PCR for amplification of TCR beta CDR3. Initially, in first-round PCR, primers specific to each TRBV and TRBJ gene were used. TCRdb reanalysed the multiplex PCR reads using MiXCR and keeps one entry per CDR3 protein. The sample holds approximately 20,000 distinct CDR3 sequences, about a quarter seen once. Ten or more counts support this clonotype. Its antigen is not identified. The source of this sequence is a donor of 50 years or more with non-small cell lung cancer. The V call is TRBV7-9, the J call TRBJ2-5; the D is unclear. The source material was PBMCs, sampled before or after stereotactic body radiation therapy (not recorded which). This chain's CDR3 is CASTPESREETQYF. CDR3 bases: TGTGCCAGCACCCCAGAAAGTAGAGAAGAGACCCAGTACTTC.